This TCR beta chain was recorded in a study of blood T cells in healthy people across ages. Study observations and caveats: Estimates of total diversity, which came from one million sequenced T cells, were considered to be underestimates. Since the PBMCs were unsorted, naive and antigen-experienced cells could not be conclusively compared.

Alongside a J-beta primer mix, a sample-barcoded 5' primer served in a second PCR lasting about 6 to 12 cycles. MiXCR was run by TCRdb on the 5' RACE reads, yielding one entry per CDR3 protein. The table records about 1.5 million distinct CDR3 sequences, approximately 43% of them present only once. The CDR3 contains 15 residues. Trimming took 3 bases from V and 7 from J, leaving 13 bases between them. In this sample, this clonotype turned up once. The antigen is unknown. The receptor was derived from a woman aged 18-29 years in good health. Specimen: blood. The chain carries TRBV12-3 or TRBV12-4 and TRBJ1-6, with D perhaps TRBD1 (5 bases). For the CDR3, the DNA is TGTGCCAGCAGTTTGGGGGGACGTAGGAATTCACCCCTCCACTTT. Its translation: CASSLGGRRNSPLHF.